This TCR beta chain was observed in a study of early T cells in non-severe SARS-CoV-2 infection. Study-level background: Whole-blood bulk RNA, unsorted, was sequenced, and chains were unpaired. Whole-study results and caveats: VDJdb-based annotation leaned toward anti-spike CD8 responses and missed private and CD4 specificities.

CDR3 length: 13 amino acids. Between the trimmed V and J ends, which lost 8 bases and 9 bases, there was a span of 19 bases. The germline gives CDR1 SNHLY, CDR2 FYNNEI. In the library, individual cDNA molecules carried attached unique molecular identifiers. TCRdb ran MiXCR on the 5' RACE reads and lists one entry per CDR3 protein. The sample includes about 85,000 distinct CDR3 sequences, under 15% seen only once; the top ten take 5.5% to 8%. As to this clonotype: Its antigen is unidentified.

The receptor comes from an adult who was a healthcare worker with PCR-confirmed SARS-CoV-2 infection or an uninfected control (not recorded which). The sequencing sample was made of whole blood. The rearrangement links TRBV2 to TRBJ2-5; possibly TRBD2 for D (6 bases). The CDR3 loop is CASAYSGDGAQYF. CDR3 coding DNA: TGTGCCAGCGCGTACTCGGGGGATGGGGCCCAGTACTTC.